The T cell receptor beta chain under discussion was sequenced for a study of CD8 T cells in ankylosing spondylitis. Study outcomes and limitations: Disease-associated clones were CD8+ and fairly uncommon in peripheral blood. Significant enrichment of disease-linked clones was reported in matched ankylosing spondylitis synovial fluid. What seemed typical of ankylosing spondylitis blood was a TCR beta motif built from several highly homologous variants.

In the case of this clonotype: Its specificity is not known.

This CDR3 region has 13 residues. V lost 8 bases and J 6 bases, leaving 13 bases between the germline ends. CDR1 is KGHDR and CDR2 is SFDVKD in the germline V gene. TCR beta libraries were made by quantitative 5'-RACE with molecular barcodes. TCRdb called the 5' RACE reads again in MiXCR, with one record for every CDR3 protein. Of under 200,000 distinct CDR3 sequences listed, approximately 9% are singletons. Sequencing was performed on blood, either unsorted or a sorted T cell fraction (not recorded which). The sequence was obtained from a female donor with ankylosing spondylitis or in good health (not recorded which). The chain recombines TRBV24-1 with TRBJ2-1; D remains ambiguous. CDR3 coding DNA: TGTGCCACCACCCCGTCCCGGAGCAATGAGCAGTTCTTC. Translating gives CATTPSRSNEQFF.